The 12 T cell receptor beta chains in this list originate from one sample, sequenced in a study of cytomegalovirus exposure and HLA in healthy donors. The PCR made use of 60 Vbeta and 13 Jbeta primers. Using immunoSEQ multiplex PCR, the repertoire was profiled, and TCRdb retains in-frame clones only, with some absent. The data show some 140,000 clones, with more than 70% seen just once and about 1% held by the top ten. The sequenced sample was PBMCs. Receptors originate from a male donor in good health and CMV-seronegative.

The rearrangement joins TRBV7-2 to TRBJ2-3, with a tentative D call TRBD2 (6 bases). Germline V lookup: CDR1 SGHTA, CDR2 FQGNSA. V was pared by 1 base and J by 6 bases, with 14 bases between. The CDR3 runs to 15 residues. CDR3 sequence reads: CASSLGGVPADTQYF. The CDR3, as DNA: TGTGCCAGCAGCTTAGGGGGGGTCCCTGCGGATACGCAGTATTTT.

This clone was found a few times. The V and J genes are TRBV30 and TRBJ1-5; perhaps TRBD1 as D (5 bases). Germline-derived CDR1 and CDR2 are GTSNPN and SVGIG (reference sequence). The V end was cut by 0 bases, the J end by 3 bases, with 12 bases between. The CDR3 is made up of 15 amino acids. The CDR3 protein is CAWSVGHADNQPQHF. CDR3 nucleotide sequence: TGTGCCTGGAGTGTGGGGCACGCAGACAATCAGCCCCAGCATTTT.

In its sample, this clone was seen a few times. The rearrangement links TRBV5-4 to TRBJ1-6, with 8 bases that match TRBD1. The CDR3 totals 15 residues. The V gene's germline CDR1 is SGHNT and CDR2 YYREEE (reference sequence). J was trimmed by 7 bases and V by 4 bases; bases with no gene match: 7. CDR3 nucleotide sequence: TGTGCCAGCAGCCTTCGGGACAGGCTGAATTCACCCCTCCACTTT. Protein: CASSLRDRLNSPLHF. Looking up the rest from reference TRBV5-4 and TRBJ1-6 gives the full variable domain: ETGVTQSPTHLIKTRGQQVTLRCSSQSGHNTVSWYQQALGQGPQFIFQYYREEENGRGNFPPRFSGLQFPNYSSELNVNALELDDSALYLCASSLRDRLNSPLHFGNGTRLTVT.

The rearrangement uses TRBV7-2 and TRBJ1-6; TRBD1 might be the D (6 bases). V dropped 5 bases and J dropped 7 bases, with 12 bases sitting between them. From germline, CDR1 is SGHTA and CDR2 FQGNSA. CDR3 length: 14 amino acids. The CDR3 spells CASSPRDTNSPLHF. In DNA, the CDR3 is TGTGCCAGCAGCCCCCGGGACACGAATTCACCCCTCCACTTT.

This chain links TRBV30 with TRBJ1-2, with D possibly being TRBD1 (6 bases). The germline V and J ends were trimmed by 3 bases and 8 bases, with 13 bases remaining between them. CDR1 GTSNPN and CDR2 SVGIG come from the germline V gene (reference sequence). The length of the CDR3 is 12 residues. The CDR3 DNA reads as TGTGCCTGGAGACTGGGGGCGAGCGGCTACACCTTC. This codes for CAWRLGASGYTF.

The rearrangement links TRBV6-6 to TRBJ2-7, with 8 bases matching TRBD2. The CDR3 contains 15 residues. V gave up 5 bases and J gave up 5 bases; unmatched junction bases: 11. Germline CDR1 is MNHNY and CDR2 is SVGAGI (reference sequence). The chain's CDR3 is CASSHTSGLSDEQYF. The CDR3 nucleotides read TGTGCCAGCAGTCACACTAGCGGTCTAAGCGACGAGCAGTACTTC.

The rearrangement joins TRBV25-1 to TRBJ1-6, with D unresolved. This CDR3 has 12 amino acids. Germline CDR1 and CDR2: MGHDK and SYGVNS. Trimming removed 8 bases at V and 3 bases at J, with 5 bases between. The CDR3 bases are TGTGCCAGCGGAGACTATAATTCACCCCTCCACTTT. Protein: CASGDYNSPLHF.

This clone has a handful of counts. The gene calls are TRBV4-1 and TRBJ2-7; D is possibly TRBD1 (6 bases). V lost 4 bases to trimming and J lost 1 base, with 11 bases between them. The V gene's germline CDR1 is MGHRA and CDR2 YSYEKL. The CDR3 runs to 14 residues. CDR3 in DNA: TGCGCCAGCAGCCTCCGGACAGAATCCTACGAGCAGTACTTC. Translated: CASSLRTESYEQYF.

As regards this clone: Other DNA sequences of this sample code for an identical CDR3. The gene calls are TRBV7-9 and TRBJ2-1, with TRBD2 matching 14 bases. The CDR3 loop spans 16 amino acids. The germline V gene has CDR1 SEHNR and CDR2 FQNEAQ (reference sequence). The junction had 6 bases not matched to a gene; V was cut back by 5 bases and J by 6 bases. CDR3 nucleotides: TGTGCCAGCAGCACCCGGACTAGCGGGGGGCGCAATGAGCAGTTCTTC. Its protein is CASSTRTSGGRNEQFF.

V usage is TRBV11-2 and J usage is TRBJ1-5, with a weak D call TRBD1 (5 bases). The CDR3 covers 15 residues. Trimming stripped 5 bases from V and 7 bases from J, with 18 bases between. The germline gives CDR1 SGHAT, CDR2 FQNNGV. CDR3 coding DNA: TGTGCCAGCAGCCCCGCCGGGGGGTCGGGACAGCCCCAGCATTTT. Amino acids: CASSPAGGSGQPQHF.

This sequence joins TRBV18 and TRBJ2-2; possibly TRBD2 for D (6 bases). Germline assignment: CDR1 KGHSH and CDR2 LQKENI. The CDR3 runs to 16 residues. V lost 3 bases and J lost 6, with 17 bases in between. This CDR3 is CASSPPSGPTAGELFF. The CDR3 DNA reads TGTGCCAGCTCACCCCCCAGCGGGCCAACGGCCGGGGAGCTGTTTTTT.

This chain uses TRBV5-1 with TRBJ2-3; 11 positions match TRBD2. Unmatched junction bases numbered 0, after V lost 0 bases and J lost 6 bases. CDR1 and CDR2 (germline): SGHRS, YFSETQ. The CDR3 loop spans 14 amino acids. Here the CDR3 DNA reads TGCGCCAGCAGCTTGGCTAGCGGGGGGGATACGCAGTATTTT. Protein sequence: CASSLASGGDTQYF.